The next 20 T cell receptor beta chains were all read from a single sample in a study of a mutant IDH1 vaccine in newly diagnosed glioma (dated by TCRdb to the early 2020s). Preparation of the library involved the immunoSEQ multiplex PCR assay. TCRdb holds this immuneACCESS table with in-frame rearrangements only. Some clones are missing; in checked studies, unresolved V genes explain under half, and the rest has no known cause. Counted in this sample were around 52,000 clones; around 80% of them appeared once. Jointly, the top ten make up more than 10% of the sample. Interpreted using the paper, the time point label stands for: week 35, safety follow-up. Each vaccine dose, consisting of 300 ug of a 20-mer mutant IDH1 peptide in Montanide, was administered subcutaneously with topical imiquimod. The antigens of these receptors remain unknown. The input for sequencing was PBMCs, taken from a glioma patient whose treatment included an IDH1 peptide vaccine. These receptors came from a middle-aged man with glioma.

The V gene is TRBV5-8, the J gene TRBJ2-1; possible D gene TRBD2, 5 bases. This CDR3 contains 17 residues. V was trimmed by 0 bases and J by 5 bases, leaving 18 bases between them. Germline loops: CDR1 SGHTS, CDR2 YDEGEE. The CDR3 spells CASSLGRPTVRDNEQFF. The DNA of the CDR3 is TGTGCCAGCAGCTTGGGGAGGCCCACCGTTAGGGACAATGAGCAGTTCTTC. The whole variable domain, filled in from reference TRBV5-8 and TRBJ2-1, reads EAGVTQSPTHLIKTRGQQATLRCSPISGHTSVYWYQQALGLGLQFLLWYDEGEERNRGNFPPRFSGRQFPNYSSELNVNALELEDSALYLCASSLGRPTVRDNEQFFGPGTRLTVL.

This clone was observed a few times. One end of the junction is discordant with germline, which a read error may explain. This chain joins TRBV6-6 and TRBJ1-5, with a weak D call TRBD1 (6 bases). Germline V gene sequence: CDR1 MNHNY, CDR2 SVGAGI (reference sequence). This CDR3 has 15 amino acids. Here the CDR3 reads CATSRLGAYNQPQHF. CDR3 sequence (DNA): TGTGCCACCAGTCGCCTGGGGGCATACAATCAGCCCCAGCATTTT.

The chain combines TRBV10-3 with TRBJ1-1; D ambiguous. Trimming removed 3 bases from V and 0 bases from J, with 14 bases in between. CDR3 length: 16 residues. Per the germline V gene, CDR1 is ENHRY and CDR2 is SYGVKD. CDR3 protein: CAISDRETSMNTEAFF. CDR3 DNA: TGTGCCATCAGTGATAGGGAAACCAGCATGAACACTGAAGCTTTCTTT.

The chain is built from TRBV11-2 and TRBJ2-1; D is uncertain. The CDR3 runs 16 residues. V shed 6 bases and J shed 0 bases, with 15 bases lying between them. Germline lookup yields CDR1 SGHAT and CDR2 FQNNGV. The CDR3 region is CASRLYFYSSYNEQFF. For the CDR3, the DNA is TGTGCCAGCAGGTTATACTTCTACAGCTCCTACAATGAGCAGTTCTTC.

The J gene is TRBJ2-1, the V gene TRBV14, with TRBD2 identical over 7 bases. This CDR3 has 12 amino acids. V shed 8 bases, J shed 2 bases, and the junction held 0 bases outside the gene matches. Germline V gives CDR1 SGHDN, CDR2 FVKESK. The CDR3 spells CASGRAYNEQFF. The DNA for the CDR3 is TGTGCCAGCGGGAGGGCCTACAATGAGCAGTTCTTC. The variable domain in full, with the rest retrieved from reference TRBV14 and TRBJ2-1, is EAGVTQFPSHSVIEKGQTVTLRCDPISGHDNLYWYRRVMGKEIKFLLHFVKESKQDESGMPNNRFLAERTGGTYSTLKVQPAELEDSGVYFCASGRAYNEQFFGPGTRLTVL.

The table lists this clone with a few counts. The V and J genes are TRBV10-3 and TRBJ2-1; TRBD2 matches 9 bases. The J segment lost 4 bases and the V segment lost 0 bases, leaving 7 bases of the junction unmatched. The germline V gene encodes CDR1 ENHRY and CDR2 SYGVKD. The CDR3 totals 17 residues. The CDR3 nucleotides are TGTGCCATCAGTGAGTCGATGGCGGGAGGGCAATACAATGAGCAGTTCTTC. Residues: CAISESMAGGQYNEQFF.

The V gene is TRBV10-3, the J gene TRBJ2-2; D is uncertain. This CDR3 contains 17 residues. Trimming stripped 0 bases from V and 1 base from J, with 12 bases between. CDR1 and CDR2 (germline): ENHRY, SYGVKD. The CDR3 DNA is TGTGCCATCAGTGAGTCGAATGGGGATTTGAACACCGGGGAGCTGTTTTTT. As protein: CAISESNGDLNTGELFF.

This rearrangement joins TRBV19 to TRBJ2-5, with a weak D call TRBD2 (6 bases). CDR1 LNHDA and CDR2 SQIVND come from the germline V gene (reference sequence). CDR3 length: 15 amino acids. V was trimmed by 5 bases and J by 5 bases, leaving 18 bases between them. DNA of the CDR3: TGTGCCAGTAGTCAAGGGTGGAGGGGCGACGAGACCCAGTACTTC. Amino acids: CASSQGWRGDETQYF.

CDR3 sequence: CASSPGTSGNEQFF. CDR3 DNA: TGTGCCAGCAGCCCCGGGACTAGCGGGAATGAGCAGTTCTTC. This chain links TRBV13 with TRBJ2-1; 12 nucleotides line up with TRBD2. Germline-derived CDR1 and CDR2 are PRHDT and FYEKMQ (reference sequence). Trimming removed 5 bases from V and 7 bases from J; junction bases left unmatched: 3. The CDR3 runs to 14 residues.

The genes are TRBV5-4 and TRBJ2-2, with 12 bases aligning to TRBD2. Looked up from germline, CDR1 is SGHNT and CDR2 is YYREEE (reference sequence). V gave up 4 bases and J gave up 6 bases; unmatched junction bases: 16. This CDR3 is built from 19 residues. Here the CDR3 reads CASSPRLQTSGSYPGELFF. CDR3 sequence (DNA): TGTGCCAGCAGCCCCCGTTTACAGACTAGCGGGAGTTATCCCGGGGAGCTGTTTTTT.

The chain couples TRBV7-9 to TRBJ2-5, with 7 nucleotides matching TRBD1. Germline V gene lookup returns CDR1 SEHNR and CDR2 FQNEAQ (reference sequence). The CDR3 consists of 15 residues. V lost 1 base and J lost 4; bases outside the gene matches: 6. Here the CDR3 DNA reads TGTGCCAGCAGCTTAGGACAGGGTTTCCCAGAGACCCAGTACTTC. Translating it yields CASSLGQGFPETQYF.

In this sample, this clone turned up a few times. The rearrangement links TRBV11-3 to TRBJ2-1; D possibly corresponds to TRBD1 (5 bases). Trimming stripped 7 bases from V and 8 bases from J, with 15 bases between. Germline V gives CDR1 SGHNT, CDR2 YENEEA. The CDR3 length is 13 residues. The CDR3 loop reads CASKKSGSDEQFF. CDR3 sequence (DNA): TGTGCCAGCAAAAAGTCAGGGTCCGATGAGCAGTTCTTC.

The CDR3 bases are TGTGCCTGGATAAAGGCCTCTGGAAACACCATATATTTT. This codes for CAWIKASGNTIYF. The chain carries TRBV30 and TRBJ1-3; no clear D. Germline V CDR1 and CDR2: GTSNPN, SVGIG (reference sequence). The CDR3 has 13 amino acids. V was shortened by 4 bases and J by 0 bases, with 7 bases between the two germline ends.

In its sample, this clone was seen a few times. V is TRBV19 and J is TRBJ1-5; weak D call: TRBD1 (6 bases). The V end lost 3 bases, the J end lost 2 bases, and 11 bases lay between the germline ends. In germline, CDR1 is LNHDA, CDR2 SQIVND (reference sequence). The CDR3 covers 15 residues. This chain's CDR3 is CASSMGHQGNQPQHF. DNA of the CDR3: TGTGCCAGTAGTATGGGACATCAGGGCAATCAGCCCCAGCATTTT.

This clone has a handful of counts. The chain joins TRBV9 to TRBJ1-1, with D possibly matching TRBD1 (5 bases). This CDR3 comprises 13 residues. V lost 2 bases and J lost 2, with 7 bases in between. In germline, CDR1 is SGDLS, CDR2 YYNGEE. The CDR3 bases are TGTGCCAGCAGCGTGCAGGGAAACACTGAAGCTTTCTTT. This gives the protein CASSVQGNTEAFF. Filled out from reference TRBV9 and TRBJ1-1, the complete variable domain reads DSGVTQTPKHLITATGQRVTLRCSPRSGDLSVYWYQQSLDQGLQFLIQYYNGEERAKGNILERFSAQQFPDLHSELNLSSLELGDSALYFCASSVQGNTEAFFGQGTRLTVV.

The chain uses TRBV9 and TRBJ2-5, with 7 bases that match TRBD1. V dropped 2 bases and J dropped 0; count of bases not matched to a gene: 7. The CDR3 is made up of 16 amino acids. Germline V gives CDR1 SGDLS, CDR2 YYNGEE. CDR3 protein: CASSVKGTAYQETQYF. CDR3 DNA: TGTGCCAGCAGCGTTAAAGGGACAGCTTACCAAGAGACCCAGTACTTC. Based on the CDR3 plus reference TRBV9 and TRBJ2-5, the full variable domain is DSGVTQTPKHLITATGQRVTLRCSPRSGDLSVYWYQQSLDQGLQFLIQYYNGEERAKGNILERFSAQQFPDLHSELNLSSLELGDSALYFCASSVKGTAYQETQYFGPGTRLLVL.

This clone was counted once. V gene TRBV6-1 combines with J gene TRBJ2-3; no firm D call. The germline gives CDR1 MNHNS, CDR2 SASEGT. The CDR3 sequence is 13 residues long. Trimming removed 6 bases at V and 1 base at J, with 8 bases between. CDR3 in amino acids: CASRSDGTDTQYF. For the CDR3, the DNA is TGTGCCAGCAGGTCCGACGGCACAGATACGCAGTATTTT.

The CDR3 protein is CASSQRLAGTYEQYF. The CDR3 DNA follows: TGTGCCAGCAGCCAGAGACTAGCGGGGACCTACGAGCAGTACTTC. The chain combines TRBV6-5 with TRBJ2-5, with 11 bases identical to TRBD2. The DNA matches TRBJ2-7 better at its end, which makes the J call doubtful. The CDR3 has 15 amino acids. Germline V gene data show CDR1 as MNHEY and CDR2 as SVGAGI.

This chain uses TRBV7-4 with TRBJ2-7, with 7 bases fitting TRBD2. From germline, CDR1 is SGHVT and CDR2 SQSDAQ. J lost 3 bases, V lost 2 bases, and 4 bases had no gene match. CDR3 size: 14 residues. CDR3 sequence: CASSLRDYGYEQYF. The CDR3 DNA reads TGTGCCAGCAGCTTACGGGACTACGGCTACGAGCAGTACTTC.

The rearrangement joins TRBV29-1 to TRBJ2-1; tentatively, D is TRBD2 (5 bases). Per the germline V gene, CDR1 is SQVTM and CDR2 is ANQGSEA. Trimming cost V 7 bases and J 9 bases, with 16 bases left between them. CDR3 length: 12 amino acids. CDR3 loop: CSARARRGEQFF. The CDR3 bases are TGCAGCGCCCGGGCCCGACGGGGTGAGCAGTTCTTC.